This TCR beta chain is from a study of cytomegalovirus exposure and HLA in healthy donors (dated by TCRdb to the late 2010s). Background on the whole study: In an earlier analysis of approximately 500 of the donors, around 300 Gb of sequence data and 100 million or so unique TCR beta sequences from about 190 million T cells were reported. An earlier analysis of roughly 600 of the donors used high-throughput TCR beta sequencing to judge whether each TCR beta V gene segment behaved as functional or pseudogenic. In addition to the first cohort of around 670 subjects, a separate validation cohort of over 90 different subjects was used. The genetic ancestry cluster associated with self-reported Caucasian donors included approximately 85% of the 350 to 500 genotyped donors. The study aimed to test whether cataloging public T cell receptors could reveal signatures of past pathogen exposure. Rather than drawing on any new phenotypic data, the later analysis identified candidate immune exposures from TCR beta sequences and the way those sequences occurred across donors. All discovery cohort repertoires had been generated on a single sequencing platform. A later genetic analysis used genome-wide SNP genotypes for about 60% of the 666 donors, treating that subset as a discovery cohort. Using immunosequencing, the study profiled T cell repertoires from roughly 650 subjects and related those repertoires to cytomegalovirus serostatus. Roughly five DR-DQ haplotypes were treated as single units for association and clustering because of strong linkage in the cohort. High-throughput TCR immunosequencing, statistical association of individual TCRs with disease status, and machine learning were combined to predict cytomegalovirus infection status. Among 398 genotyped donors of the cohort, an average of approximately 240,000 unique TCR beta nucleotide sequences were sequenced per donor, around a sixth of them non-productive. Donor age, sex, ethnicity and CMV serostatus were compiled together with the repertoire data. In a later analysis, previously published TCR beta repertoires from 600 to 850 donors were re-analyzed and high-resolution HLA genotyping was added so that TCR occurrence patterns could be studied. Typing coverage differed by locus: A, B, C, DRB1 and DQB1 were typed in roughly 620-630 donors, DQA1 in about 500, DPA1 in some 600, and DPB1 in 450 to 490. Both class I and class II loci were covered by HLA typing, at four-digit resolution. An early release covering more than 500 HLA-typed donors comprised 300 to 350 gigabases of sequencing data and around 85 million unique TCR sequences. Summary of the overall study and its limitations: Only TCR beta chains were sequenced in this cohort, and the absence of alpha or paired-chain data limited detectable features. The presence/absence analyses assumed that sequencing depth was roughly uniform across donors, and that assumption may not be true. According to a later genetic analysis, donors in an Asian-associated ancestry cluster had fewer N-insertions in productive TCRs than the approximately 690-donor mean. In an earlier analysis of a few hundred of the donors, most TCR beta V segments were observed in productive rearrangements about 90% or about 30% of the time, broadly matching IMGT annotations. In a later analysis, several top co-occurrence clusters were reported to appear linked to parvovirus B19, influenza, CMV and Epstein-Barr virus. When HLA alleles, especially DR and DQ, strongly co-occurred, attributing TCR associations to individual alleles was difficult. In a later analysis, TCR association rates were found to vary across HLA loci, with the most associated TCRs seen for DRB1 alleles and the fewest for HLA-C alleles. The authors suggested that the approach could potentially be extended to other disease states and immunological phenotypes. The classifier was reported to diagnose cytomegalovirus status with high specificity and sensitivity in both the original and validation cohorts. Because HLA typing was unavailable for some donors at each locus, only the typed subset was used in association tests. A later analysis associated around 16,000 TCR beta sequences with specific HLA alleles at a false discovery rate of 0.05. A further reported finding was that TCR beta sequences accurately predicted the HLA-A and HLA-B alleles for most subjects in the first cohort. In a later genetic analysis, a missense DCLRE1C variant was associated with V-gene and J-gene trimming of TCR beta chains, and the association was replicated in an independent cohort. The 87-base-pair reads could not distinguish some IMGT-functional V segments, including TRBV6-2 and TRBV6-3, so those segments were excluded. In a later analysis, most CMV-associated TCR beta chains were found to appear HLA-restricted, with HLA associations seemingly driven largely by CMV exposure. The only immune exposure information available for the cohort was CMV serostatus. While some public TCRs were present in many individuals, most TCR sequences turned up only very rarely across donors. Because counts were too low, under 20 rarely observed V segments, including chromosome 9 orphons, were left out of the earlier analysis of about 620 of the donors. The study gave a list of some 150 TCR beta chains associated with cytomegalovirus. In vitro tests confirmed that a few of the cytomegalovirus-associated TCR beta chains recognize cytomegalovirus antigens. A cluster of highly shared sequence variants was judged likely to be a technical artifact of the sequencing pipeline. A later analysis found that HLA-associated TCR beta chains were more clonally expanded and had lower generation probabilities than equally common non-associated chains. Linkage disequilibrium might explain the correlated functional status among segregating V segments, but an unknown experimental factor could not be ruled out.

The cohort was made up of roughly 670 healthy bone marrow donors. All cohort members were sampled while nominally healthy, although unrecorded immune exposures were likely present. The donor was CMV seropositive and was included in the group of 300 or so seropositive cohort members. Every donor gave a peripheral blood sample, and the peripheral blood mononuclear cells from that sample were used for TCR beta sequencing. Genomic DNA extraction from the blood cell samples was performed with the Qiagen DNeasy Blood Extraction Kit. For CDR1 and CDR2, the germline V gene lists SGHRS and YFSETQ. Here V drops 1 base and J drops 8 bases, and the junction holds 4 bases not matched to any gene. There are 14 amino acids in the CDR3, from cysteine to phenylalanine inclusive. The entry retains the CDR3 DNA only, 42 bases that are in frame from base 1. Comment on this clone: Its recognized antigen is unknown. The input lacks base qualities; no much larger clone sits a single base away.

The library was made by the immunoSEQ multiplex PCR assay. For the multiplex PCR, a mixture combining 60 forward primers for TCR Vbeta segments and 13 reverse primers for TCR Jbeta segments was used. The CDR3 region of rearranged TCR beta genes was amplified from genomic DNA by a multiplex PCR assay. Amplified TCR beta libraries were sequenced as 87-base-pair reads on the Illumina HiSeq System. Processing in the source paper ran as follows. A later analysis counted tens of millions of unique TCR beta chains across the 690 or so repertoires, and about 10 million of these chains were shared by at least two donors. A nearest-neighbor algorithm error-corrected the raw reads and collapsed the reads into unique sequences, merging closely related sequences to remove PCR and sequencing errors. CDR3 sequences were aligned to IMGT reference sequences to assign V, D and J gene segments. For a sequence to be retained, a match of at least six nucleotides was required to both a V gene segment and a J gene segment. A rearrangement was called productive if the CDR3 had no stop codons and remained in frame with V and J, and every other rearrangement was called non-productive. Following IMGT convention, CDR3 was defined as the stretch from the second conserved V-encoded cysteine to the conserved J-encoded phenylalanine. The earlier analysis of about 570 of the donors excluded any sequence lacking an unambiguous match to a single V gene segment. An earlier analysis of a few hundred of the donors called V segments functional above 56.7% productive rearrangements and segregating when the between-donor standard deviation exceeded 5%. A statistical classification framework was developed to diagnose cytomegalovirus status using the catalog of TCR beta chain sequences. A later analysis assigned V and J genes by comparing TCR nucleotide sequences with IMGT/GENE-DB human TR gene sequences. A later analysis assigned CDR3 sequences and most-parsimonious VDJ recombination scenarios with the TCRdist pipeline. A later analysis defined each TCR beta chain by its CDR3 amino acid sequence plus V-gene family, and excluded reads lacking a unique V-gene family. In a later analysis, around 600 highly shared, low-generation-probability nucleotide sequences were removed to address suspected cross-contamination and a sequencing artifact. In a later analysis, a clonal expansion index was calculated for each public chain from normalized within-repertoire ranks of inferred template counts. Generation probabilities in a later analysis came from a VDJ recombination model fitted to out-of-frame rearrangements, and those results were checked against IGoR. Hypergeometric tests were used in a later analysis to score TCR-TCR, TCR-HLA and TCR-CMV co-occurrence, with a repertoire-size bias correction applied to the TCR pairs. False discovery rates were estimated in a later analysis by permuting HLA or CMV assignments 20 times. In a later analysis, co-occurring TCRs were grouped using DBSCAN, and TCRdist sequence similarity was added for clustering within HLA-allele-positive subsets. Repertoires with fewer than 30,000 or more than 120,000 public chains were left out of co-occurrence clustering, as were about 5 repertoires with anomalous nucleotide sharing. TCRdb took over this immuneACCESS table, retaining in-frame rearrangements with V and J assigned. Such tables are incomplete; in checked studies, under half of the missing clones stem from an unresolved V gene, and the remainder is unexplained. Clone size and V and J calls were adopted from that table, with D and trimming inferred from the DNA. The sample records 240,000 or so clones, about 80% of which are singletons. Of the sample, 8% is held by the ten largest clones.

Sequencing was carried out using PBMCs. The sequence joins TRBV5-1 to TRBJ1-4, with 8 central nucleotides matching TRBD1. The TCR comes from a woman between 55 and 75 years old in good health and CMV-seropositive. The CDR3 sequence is CASSLSGGWEKLFF. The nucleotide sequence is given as TGCGCCAGCAGCTTGTCAGGGGGCTGGGAAAAACTGTTTTTT.